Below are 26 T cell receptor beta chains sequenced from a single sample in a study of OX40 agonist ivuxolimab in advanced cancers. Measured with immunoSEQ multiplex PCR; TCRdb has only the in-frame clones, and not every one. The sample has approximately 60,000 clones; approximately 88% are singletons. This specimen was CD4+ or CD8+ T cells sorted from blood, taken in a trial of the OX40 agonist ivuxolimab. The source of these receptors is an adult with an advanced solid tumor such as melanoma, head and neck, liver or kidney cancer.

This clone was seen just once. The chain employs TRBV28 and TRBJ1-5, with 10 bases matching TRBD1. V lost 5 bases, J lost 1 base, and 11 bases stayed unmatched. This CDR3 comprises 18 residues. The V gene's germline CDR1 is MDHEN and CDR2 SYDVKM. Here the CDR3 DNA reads TGTGCCAGCAGTCCAAGAGACAGGGGGCGTCAGAGCAATCAGCCCCAGCATTTT. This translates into CASSPRDRGRQSNQPQHF.

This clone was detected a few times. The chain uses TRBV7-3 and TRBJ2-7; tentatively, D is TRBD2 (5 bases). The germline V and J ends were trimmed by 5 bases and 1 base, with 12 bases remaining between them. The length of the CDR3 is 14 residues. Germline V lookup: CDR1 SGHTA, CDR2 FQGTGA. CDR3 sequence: CASSPRPGSYEQYF. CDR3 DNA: TGTGCCAGCAGCCCCAGACCGGGATCCTACGAGCAGTACTTC.

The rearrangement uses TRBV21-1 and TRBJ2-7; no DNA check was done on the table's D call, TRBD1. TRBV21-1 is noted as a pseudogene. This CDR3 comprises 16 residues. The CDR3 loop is CASSSHRTGPSYEQYF. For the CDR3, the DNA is TGTGCCAGCAGCTCCCACCGGACAGGTCCCTCCTACGAGCAGTACTTC.

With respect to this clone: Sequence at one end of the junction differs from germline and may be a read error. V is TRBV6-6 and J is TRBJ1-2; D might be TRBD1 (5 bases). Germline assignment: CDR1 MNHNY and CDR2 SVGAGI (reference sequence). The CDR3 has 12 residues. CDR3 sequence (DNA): TGTGCCAGCAGCGACCTAGACAGCCAATTATTCTTC. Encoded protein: CASSDLDSQLFF.

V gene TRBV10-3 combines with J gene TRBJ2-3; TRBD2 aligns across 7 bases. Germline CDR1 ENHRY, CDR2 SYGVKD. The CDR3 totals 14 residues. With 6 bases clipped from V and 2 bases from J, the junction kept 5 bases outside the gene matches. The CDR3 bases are TGTGCCATCAGGGAGCGGGGTCCCACAGATACGCAGTATTTT. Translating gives CAIRERGPTDTQYF.

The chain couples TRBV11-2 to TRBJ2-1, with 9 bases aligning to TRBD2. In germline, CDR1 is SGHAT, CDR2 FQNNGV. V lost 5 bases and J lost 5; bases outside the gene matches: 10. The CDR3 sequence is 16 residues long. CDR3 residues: CASSALTSGSHNEQFF. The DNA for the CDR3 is TGTGCCAGCAGCGCATTGACTAGCGGTTCTCACAATGAGCAGTTCTTC.

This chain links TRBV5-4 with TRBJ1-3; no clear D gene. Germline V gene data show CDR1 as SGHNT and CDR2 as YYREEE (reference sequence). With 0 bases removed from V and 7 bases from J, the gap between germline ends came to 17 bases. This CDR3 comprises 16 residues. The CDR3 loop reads CASSLGAGPFGNTIYF. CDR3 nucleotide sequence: TGTGCCAGCAGCTTGGGGGCAGGCCCCTTCGGGAACACCATATATTTT.

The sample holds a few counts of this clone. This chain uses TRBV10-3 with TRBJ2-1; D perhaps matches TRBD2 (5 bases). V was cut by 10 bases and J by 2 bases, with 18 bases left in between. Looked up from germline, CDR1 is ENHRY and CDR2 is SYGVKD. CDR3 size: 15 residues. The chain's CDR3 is CATARATETYNEQFF. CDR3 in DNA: TGTGCCACCGCGAGGGCCACGGAAACCTACAATGAGCAGTTCTTC.

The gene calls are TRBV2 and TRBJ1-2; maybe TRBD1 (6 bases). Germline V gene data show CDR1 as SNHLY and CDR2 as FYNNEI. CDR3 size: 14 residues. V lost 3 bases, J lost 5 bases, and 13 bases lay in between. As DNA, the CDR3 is TGTGCCAGCAGTGAGGGGGCGCAGGGGTATGGCTACACCTTC. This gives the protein CASSEGAQGYGYTF. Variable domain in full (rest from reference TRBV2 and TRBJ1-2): EPEVTQTPSHQVTQMGQEVILRCVPISNHLYFYWYRQILGQKVEFLVSFYNNEISEKSEIFDDQFSVERPDGSNFTLKIRSTKLEDSAMYFCASSEGAQGYGYTFGSGTRLTVV.

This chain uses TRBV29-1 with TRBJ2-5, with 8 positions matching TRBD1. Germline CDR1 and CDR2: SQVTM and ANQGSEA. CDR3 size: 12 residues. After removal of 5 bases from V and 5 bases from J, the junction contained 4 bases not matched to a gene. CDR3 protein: CSVTGGRETQYF. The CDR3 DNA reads TGCAGCGTTACAGGGGGACGGGAGACCCAGTACTTC.

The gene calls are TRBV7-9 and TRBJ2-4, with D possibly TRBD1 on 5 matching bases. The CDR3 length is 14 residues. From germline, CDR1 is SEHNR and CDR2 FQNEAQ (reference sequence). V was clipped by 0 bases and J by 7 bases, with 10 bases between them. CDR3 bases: TGTGCCAGCAGCTTAGCAGGGGTGGAGAACATTCAGTACTTC. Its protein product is CASSLAGVENIQYF.

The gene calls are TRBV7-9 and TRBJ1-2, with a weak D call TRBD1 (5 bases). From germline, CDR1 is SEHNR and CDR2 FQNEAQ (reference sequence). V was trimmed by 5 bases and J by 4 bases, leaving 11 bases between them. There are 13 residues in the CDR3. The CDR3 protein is CASSIEDIYGYTF. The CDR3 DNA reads TGTGCCAGCAGCATAGAGGACATCTATGGCTACACCTTC.

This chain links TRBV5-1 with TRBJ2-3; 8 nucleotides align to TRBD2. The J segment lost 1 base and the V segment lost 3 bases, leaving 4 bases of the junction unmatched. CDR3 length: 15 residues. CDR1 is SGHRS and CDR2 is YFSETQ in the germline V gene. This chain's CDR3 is CASSSTTSGTDTQYF. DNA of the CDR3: TGCGCCAGCAGCTCGACGACTAGCGGCACAGATACGCAGTATTTT.

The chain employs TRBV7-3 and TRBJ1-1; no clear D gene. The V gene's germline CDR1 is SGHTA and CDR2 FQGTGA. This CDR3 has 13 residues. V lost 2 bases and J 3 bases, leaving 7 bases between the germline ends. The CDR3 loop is CASSLEDYTEAFF. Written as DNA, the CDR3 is TGTGCCAGCAGCTTAGAGGATTACACTGAAGCTTTCTTT.

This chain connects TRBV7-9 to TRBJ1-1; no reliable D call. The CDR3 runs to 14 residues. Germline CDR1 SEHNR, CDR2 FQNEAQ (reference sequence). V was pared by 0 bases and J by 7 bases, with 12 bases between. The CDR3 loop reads CASSLAAHGDEAFF. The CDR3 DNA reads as TGTGCCAGCAGCTTAGCCGCCCACGGTGATGAAGCTTTCTTT. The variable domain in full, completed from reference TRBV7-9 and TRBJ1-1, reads DTGVSQNPRHKITKRGQNVTFRCDPISEHNRLYWYRQTLGQGPEFLTYFQNEAQLEKSRLLSDRFSAERPKGSFSTLEIQRTEQGDSAMYLCASSLAAHGDEAFFGQGTRLTVV.

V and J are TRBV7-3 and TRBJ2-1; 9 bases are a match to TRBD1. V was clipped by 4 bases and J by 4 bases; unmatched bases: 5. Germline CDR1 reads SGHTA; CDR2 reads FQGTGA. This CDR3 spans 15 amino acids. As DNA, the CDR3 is TGTGCCAGCAGCTATACAGGGGGCGGGTACAATGAGCAGTTCTTC. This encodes CASSYTGGGYNEQFF.

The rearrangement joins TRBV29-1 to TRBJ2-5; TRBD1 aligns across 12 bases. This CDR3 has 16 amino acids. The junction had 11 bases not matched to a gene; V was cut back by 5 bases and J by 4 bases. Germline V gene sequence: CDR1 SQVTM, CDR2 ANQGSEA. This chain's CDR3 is CSVSVVGQGARETQYF. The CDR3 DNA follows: TGCAGCGTTTCGGTAGTGGGACAGGGGGCGCGAGAGACCCAGTACTTC.

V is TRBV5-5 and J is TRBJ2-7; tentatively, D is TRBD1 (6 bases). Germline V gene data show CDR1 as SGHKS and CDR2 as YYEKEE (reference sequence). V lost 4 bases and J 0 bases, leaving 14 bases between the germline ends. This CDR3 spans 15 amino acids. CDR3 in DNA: TGTGCCAGCAGCCCACGTACAGGGTCCTCCTACGAGCAGTACTTC. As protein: CASSPRTGSSYEQYF.

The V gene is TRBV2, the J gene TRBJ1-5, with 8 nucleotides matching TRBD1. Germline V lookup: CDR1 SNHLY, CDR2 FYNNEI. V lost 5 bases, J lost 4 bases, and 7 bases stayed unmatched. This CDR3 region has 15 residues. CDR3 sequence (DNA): TGTGCCAGCAGTTCGGACAGGGCCTTTAATCAGCCCCAGCATTTT. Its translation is CASSSDRAFNQPQHF.

CDR3 nucleotides: TGTGCCAGCAGTTACAGGGGGGGGGATCAGCCCCAGCATTTT. This encodes CASSYRGGDQPQHF. The chain combines TRBV6-6 with TRBJ1-5, with a tentative D call TRBD1 (6 bases). This CDR3 comprises 14 residues. Germline CDR1 reads MNHNY; CDR2 reads SVGAGI (reference sequence). Trimming shortened V by 2 bases and J by 5 bases, and 10 bases separated the two germline ends.

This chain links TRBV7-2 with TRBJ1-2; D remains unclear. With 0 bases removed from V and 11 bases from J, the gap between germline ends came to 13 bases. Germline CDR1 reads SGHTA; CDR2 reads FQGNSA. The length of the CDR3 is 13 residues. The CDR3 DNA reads TGTGCCAGCAGCTTAGCGCGGGATCGACAATACACCTTC. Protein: CASSLARDRQYTF.

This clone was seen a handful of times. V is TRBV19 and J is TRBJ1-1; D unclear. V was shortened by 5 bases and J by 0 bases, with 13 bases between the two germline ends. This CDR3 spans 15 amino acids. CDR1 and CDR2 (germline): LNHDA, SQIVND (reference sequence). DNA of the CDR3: TGTGCCAGTAGTCCCCCCGGGGAGGTGAACACTGAAGCTTTCTTT. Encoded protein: CASSPPGEVNTEAFF.

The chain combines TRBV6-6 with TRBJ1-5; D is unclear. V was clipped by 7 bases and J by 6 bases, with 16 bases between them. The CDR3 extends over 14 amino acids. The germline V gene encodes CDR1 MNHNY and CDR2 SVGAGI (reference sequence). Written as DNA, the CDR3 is TGTGCCAGCAAAACCCCCAGGCCCAGTCAGCCCCAGCATTTT. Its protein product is CASKTPRPSQPQHF.

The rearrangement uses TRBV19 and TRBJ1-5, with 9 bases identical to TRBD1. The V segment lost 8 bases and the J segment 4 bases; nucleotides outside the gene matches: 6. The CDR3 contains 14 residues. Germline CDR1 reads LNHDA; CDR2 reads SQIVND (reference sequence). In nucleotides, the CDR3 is TGTGCCAGTCTGGACAGGGGTCGGAATCAGCCCCAGCATTTT. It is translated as CASLDRGRNQPQHF.

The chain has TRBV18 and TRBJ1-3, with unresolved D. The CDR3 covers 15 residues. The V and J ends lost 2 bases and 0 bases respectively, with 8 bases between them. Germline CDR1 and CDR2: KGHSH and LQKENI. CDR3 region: CASSPIASSGNTIYF. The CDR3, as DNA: TGTGCCAGCTCACCAATCGCGAGCTCTGGAAACACCATATATTTT.

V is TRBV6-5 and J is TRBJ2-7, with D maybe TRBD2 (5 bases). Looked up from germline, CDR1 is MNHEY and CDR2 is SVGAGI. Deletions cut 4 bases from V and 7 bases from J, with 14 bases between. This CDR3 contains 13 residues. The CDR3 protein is CASSLGGTREQYF. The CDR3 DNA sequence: TGTGCCAGCAGTTTAGGAGGTACGCGGGAGCAGTACTTC.